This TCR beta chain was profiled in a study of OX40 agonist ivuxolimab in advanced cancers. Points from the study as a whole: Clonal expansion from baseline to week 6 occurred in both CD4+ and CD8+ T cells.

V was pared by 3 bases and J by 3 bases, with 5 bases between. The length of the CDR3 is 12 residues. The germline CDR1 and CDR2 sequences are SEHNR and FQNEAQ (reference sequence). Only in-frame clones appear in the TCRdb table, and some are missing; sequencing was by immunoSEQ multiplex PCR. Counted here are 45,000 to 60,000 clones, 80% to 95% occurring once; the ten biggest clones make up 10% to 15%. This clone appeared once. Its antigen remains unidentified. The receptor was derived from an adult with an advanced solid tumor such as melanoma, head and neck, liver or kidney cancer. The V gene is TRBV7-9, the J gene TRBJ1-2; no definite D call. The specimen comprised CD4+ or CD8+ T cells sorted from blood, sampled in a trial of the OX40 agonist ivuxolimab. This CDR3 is CASSFGDYGYTF. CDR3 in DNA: TGTGCCAGCAGCTTCGGCGACTATGGCTACACCTTC.